The subject of this entry is one T cell receptor (beta chain). It lacks a known antigen. No quality values exist for individual bases; no much larger clone is one base distant. The data derive from a study of lymphopenia after photon versus proton radiotherapy (dated by TCRdb to between 2017 and 2020). About the full investigation: The study compared the immunological effects of photon versus proton radiation therapy in patients with gastrointestinal tumors who developed high-grade lymphopenia. The cohort included 20 patients with gastrointestinal tumors who developed lymphopenia after receiving either photon or proton therapy. The study aimed to characterize how the two radiation modalities differ in their impact on the immune system.

Between the V and J ends, shortened by 3 bases and 5 bases respectively, the junction contains 11 bases. The germline V gene yields SGHRS for CDR1 and YFSETQ for CDR2. The CDR3, from cysteine to phenylalanine, totals 13 residues. Only the CDR3 part of the read is kept: 39 bases, read in frame from the first base. The full study reports these points: Across the cohort, a larger post-nadir drop in TCR diversity was inversely correlated with overall survival time among patients who died. Relative stability during treatment was observed in proton-treated patients, whereas loss of naive T cells and TCR diversity and gain of effector/memory populations were observed in photon-treated patients. The survival association was assessed only in patients who died, and better survival with proton therapy was presented by the authors as a possibility rather than a demonstrated result. After the lymphocyte count nadir, repertoires from photon-treated patients showed oligoclonal expansion, particularly of CD8+ Temra cells, and this expansion drove the decline in diversity.

Libraries were made using the immunoSEQ multiplex PCR assay. Alongside multiparametric flow cytometry, deep sequencing of rearranged TCR beta loci was used to profile the T cell repertoires. Imported from immuneACCESS, the table was reduced by TCRdb to in-frame sequences with V and J called. These copies leave out some clones; in studies compared against another copy, an unresolved V gene accounts for under half, and the cause of the remainder is not known. Counted in this sample were tens of thousands of clones; 89% of them appeared once. About 6.3% of the sample comes from the top ten. The TCR comes from a woman aged 70-85 years with pancreatic cancer. Some clones in this sample may be carry-over from other donors' samples. Sequences were derived from peripheral blood, sampled from a patient treated with proton-based radiotherapy. The rearranged chain carries TRBV5-1 and TRBJ1-1, and possibly TRBD1, on 5 matching bases. The DNA sequence is given as TGCGCCAGCAGCTCCGAGGGACGAACTGAAGCTTTCTTT. The resulting protein is CASSSEGRTEAFF.